Detailed here is one T cell receptor (beta chain). The sample carries other DNA sequences with the same CDR3. The sample originates from a study of blood T cell repertoires in COVID-19. Generated by immunoSEQ multiplex PCR, the TCRdb table keeps only in-frame clones and is missing some. The data hold fewer than 250,000 clones, with around 85% observed a single time. The CDR3 has 11 amino acids. Trimming shortened V by 1 base and J by 6 bases, and 3 bases separated the two germline ends. The source material was peripheral blood. The sequence derives from a man between 60 and 75 years old with COVID-19, enrolled during active disease. V gene TRBV12-3 or TRBV12-4 combines with J gene TRBJ1-1; D gene unclear. DNA for the CDR3: TGTGCCAGCAGTTTAGGGCCTGAAGCTTTCTTT. Its protein product is CASSLGPEAFF.